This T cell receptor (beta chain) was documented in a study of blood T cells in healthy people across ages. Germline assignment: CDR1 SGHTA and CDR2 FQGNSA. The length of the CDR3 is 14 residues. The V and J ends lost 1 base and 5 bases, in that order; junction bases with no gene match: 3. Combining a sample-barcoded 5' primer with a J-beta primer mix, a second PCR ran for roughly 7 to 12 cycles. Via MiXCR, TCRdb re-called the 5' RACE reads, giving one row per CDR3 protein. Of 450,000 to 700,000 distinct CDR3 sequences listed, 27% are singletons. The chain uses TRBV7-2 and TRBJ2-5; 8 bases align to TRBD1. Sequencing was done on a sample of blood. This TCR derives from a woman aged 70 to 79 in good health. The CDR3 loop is CASSLDRGMETQYF. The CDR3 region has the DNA TGTGCCAGCAGCTTAGACAGGGGGATGGAGACCCAGTACTTC. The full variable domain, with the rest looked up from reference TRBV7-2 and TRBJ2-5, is GAGVSQSPSNKVTEKGKDVELRCDPISGHTALYWYRQSLGQGLEFLIYFQGNSAPDKSGLPSDRFSAERTGGSVSTLTIQRTQQEDSAVYLCASSLDRGMETQYFGPGTRLLVL.